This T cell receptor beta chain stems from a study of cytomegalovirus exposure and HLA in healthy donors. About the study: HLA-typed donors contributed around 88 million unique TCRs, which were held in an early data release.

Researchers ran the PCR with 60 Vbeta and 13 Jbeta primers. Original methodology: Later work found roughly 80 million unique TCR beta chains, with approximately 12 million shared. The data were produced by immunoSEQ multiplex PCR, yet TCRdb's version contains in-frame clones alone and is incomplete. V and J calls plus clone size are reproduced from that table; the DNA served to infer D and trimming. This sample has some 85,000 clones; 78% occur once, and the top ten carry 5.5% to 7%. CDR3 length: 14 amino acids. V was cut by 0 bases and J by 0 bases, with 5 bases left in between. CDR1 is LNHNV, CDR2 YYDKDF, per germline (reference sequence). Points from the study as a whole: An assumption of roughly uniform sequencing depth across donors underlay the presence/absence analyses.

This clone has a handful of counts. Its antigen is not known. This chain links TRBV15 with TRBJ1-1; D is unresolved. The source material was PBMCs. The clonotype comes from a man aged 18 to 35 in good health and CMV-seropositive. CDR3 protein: CATSRDFMNTEAFF. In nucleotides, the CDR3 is TGTGCCACCAGCAGAGATTTCATGAACACTGAAGCTTTCTTT.